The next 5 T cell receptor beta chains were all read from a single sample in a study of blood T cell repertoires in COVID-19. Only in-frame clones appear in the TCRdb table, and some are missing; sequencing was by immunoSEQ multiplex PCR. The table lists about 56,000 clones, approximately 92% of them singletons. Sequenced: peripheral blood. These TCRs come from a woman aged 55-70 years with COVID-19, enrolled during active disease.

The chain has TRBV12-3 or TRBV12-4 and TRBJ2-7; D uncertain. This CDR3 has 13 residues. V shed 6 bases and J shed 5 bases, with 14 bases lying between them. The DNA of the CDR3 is TGTGCCAGCAGCCTCACCGCCCAGAACGAGCAGTACTTC. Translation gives CASSLTAQNEQYF.

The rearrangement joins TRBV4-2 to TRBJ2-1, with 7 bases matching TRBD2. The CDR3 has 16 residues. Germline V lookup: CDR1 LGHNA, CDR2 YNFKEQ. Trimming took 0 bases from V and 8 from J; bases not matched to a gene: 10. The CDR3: CASSQDWASGLDEQFF. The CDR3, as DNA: TGTGCCAGCAGCCAAGATTGGGCTAGCGGTCTTGATGAGCAGTTCTTC.

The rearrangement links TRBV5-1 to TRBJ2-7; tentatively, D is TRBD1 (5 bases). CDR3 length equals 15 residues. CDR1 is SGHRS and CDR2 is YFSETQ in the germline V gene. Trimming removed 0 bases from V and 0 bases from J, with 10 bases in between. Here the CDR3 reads CASSLVGDSSYEQYF. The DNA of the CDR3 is TGCGCCAGCAGCTTGGTCGGCGACAGCTCCTACGAGCAGTACTTC.

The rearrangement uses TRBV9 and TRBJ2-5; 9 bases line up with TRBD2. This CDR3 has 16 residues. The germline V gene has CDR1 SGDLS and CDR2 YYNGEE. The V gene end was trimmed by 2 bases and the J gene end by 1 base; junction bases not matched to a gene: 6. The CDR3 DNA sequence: TGTGCCAGCAGCGTGGGCGCGGGAGGGTCCCAAGAGACCCAGTACTTC. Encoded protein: CASSVGAGGSQETQYF.

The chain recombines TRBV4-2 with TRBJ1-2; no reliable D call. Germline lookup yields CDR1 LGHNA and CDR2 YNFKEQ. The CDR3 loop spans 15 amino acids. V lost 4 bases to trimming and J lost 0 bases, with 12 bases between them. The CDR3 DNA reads TGTGCCAGCAGCCCCCGGGGAGTGGCTAACTATGGCTACACCTTC. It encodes CASSPRGVANYGYTF.